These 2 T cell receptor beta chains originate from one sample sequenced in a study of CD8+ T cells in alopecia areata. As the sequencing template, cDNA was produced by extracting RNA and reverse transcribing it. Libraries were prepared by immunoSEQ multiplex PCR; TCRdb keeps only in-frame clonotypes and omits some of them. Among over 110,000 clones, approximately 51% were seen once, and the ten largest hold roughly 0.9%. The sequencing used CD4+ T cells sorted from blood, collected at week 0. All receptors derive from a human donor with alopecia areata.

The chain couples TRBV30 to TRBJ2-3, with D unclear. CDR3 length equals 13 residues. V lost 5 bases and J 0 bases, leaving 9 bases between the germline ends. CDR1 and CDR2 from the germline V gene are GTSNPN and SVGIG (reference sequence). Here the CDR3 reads CAWRRSSTDTQYF. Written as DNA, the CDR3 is TGTGCCTGGCGACGGAGTAGCACAGATACGCAGTATTTT. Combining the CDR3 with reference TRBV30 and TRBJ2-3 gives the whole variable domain SQTIHQWPATLVQPVGSPLSLECTVEGTSNPNLYWYRQAAGRGLQLLFYSVGIGQISSEVPQNLSASRPQDRQFILSSKKLLLSDSGFYLCAWRRSSTDTQYFGPGTRLTVL.

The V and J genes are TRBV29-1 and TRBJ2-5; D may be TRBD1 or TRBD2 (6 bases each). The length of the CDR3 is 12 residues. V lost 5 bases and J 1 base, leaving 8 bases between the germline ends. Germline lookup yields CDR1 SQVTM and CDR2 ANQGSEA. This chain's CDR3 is CSVSGAQETQYF. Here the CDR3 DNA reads TGCAGCGTTTCGGGGGCCCAAGAGACCCAGTACTTC.